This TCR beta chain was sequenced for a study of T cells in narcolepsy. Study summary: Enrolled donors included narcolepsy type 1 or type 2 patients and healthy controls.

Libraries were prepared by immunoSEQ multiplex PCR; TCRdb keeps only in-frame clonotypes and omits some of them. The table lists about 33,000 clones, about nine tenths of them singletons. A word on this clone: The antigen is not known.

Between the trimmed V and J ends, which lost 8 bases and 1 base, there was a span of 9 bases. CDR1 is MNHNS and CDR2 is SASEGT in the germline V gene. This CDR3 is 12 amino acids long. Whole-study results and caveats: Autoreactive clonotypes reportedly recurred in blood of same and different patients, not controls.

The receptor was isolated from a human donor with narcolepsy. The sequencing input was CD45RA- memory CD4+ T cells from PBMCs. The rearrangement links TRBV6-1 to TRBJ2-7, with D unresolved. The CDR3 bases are TGTGCCAGCGGGCACAGATCCTACGAGCAGTACTTC. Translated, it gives CASGHRSYEQYF.